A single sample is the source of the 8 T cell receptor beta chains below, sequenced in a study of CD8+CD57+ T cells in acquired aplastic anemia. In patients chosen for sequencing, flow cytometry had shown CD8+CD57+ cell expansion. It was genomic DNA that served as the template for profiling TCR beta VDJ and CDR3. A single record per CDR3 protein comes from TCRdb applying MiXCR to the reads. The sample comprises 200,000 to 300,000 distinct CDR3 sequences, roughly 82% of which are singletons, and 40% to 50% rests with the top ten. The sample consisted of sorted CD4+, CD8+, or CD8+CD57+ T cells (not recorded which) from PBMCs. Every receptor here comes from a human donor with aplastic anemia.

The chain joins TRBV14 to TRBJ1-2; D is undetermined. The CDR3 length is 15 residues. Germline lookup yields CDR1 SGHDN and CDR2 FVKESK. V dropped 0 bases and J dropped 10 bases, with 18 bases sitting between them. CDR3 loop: CASSQEYETQYFYTF. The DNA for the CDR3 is TGTGCCAGCAGCCAAGAATACGAGACCCAGTACTTCTACACCTTC.

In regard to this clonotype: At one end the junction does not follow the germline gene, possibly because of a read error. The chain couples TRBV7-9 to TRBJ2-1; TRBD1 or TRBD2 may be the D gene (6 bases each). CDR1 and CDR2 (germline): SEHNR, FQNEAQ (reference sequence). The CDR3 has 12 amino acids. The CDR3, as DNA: TGTGCCAGCAGCGCCGAGAGAGGGGGGCAGATCTTC. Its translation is CASSAERGGQIF. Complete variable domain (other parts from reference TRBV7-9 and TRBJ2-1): DTGVSQNPRHKITKRGQNVTFRCDPISEHNRLYWYRQTLGQGPEFLTYFQNEAQLEKSRLLSDRFSAERPKGSFSTLEIQRTEQGDSAMYLCASSAERGGQIFGPGTRLTVL.

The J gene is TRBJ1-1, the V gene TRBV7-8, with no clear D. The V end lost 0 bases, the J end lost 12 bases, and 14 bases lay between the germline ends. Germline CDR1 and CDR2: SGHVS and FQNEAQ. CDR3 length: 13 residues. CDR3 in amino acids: CASSLALGPDTFF. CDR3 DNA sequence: TGTGCCAGCAGCTTAGCGTTGGGTCCCGATACTTTCTTT.

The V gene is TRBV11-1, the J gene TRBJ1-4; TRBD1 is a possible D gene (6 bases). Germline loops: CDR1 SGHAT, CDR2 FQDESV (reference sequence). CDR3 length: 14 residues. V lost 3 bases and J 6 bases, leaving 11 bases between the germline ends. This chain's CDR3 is CASSLDSSDEKLFF. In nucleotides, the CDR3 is TGTGCCAGCAGCTTGGACAGCTCCGATGAAAAACTGTTTTTT.

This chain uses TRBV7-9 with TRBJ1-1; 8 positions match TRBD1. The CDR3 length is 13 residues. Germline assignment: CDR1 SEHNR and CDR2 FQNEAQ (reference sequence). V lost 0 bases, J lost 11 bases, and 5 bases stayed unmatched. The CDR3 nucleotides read TGTGCCAGCAGCTTAGCCAACGACAGGGGCGCTTTCTTT. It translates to CASSLANDRGAFF.

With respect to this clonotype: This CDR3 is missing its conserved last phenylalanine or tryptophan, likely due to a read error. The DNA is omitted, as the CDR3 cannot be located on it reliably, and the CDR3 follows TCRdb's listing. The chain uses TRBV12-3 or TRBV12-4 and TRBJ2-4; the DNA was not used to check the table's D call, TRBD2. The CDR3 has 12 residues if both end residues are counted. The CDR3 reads CASSFTDTRESR.

The CDR3 DNA sequence: TGTGCCAGCAGCTTGCACAGAAGTGGGCGTACCGACAATCAGTTCTTC. It is translated as CASSLHRSGRTDNQFF. This chain joins TRBV7-2 and TRBJ2-1; D call uncertain. The CDR3 sequence is 16 residues long. Germline CDR1 SGHTA, CDR2 FQGNSA. Trimming shortened V by 3 bases and J by 13 bases, and 25 bases separated the two germline ends. The full variable domain, rest sourced from reference TRBV7-2 and TRBJ2-1, is GAGVSQSPSNKVTEKGKDVELRCDPISGHTALYWYRQSLGQGLEFLIYFQGNSAPDKSGLPSDRFSAERTGGSVSTLTIQRTQQEDSAVYLCASSLHRSGRTDNQFFGPGTRLTVL.

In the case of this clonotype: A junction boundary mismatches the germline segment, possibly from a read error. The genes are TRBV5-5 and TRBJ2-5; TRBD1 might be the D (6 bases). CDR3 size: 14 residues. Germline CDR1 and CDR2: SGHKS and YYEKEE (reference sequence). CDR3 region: CATSLDSGQETQYF. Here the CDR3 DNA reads TGTGCCACCAGCTTGGACAGCGGCCAAGAGACCCAGTACTTC.